In its sample, the clone carrying this T cell receptor beta chain was seen many times. These data are taken from a study of T cells of healthy individuals. TCRdb analysed the 5' RACE reads with MiXCR anew, one entry per CDR3 protein. The sample carries under 70,000 distinct CDR3 sequences, 14% to 15% recorded once. The sequence was collected from a human donor in good health.

DNA for the CDR3: TGTGCCATCAGTAAGACTAGCGGGAACGAGCAGTACTTC. Translating gives CAISKTSGNEQYF. The genes are TRBV10-3 and TRBJ2-7; 11 nucleotides agree with TRBD2. The CDR3 is made up of 13 amino acids. Trimming removed 5 bases from V and 5 bases from J; junction bases left unmatched: 2. The V gene's germline CDR1 is ENHRY and CDR2 SYGVKD.